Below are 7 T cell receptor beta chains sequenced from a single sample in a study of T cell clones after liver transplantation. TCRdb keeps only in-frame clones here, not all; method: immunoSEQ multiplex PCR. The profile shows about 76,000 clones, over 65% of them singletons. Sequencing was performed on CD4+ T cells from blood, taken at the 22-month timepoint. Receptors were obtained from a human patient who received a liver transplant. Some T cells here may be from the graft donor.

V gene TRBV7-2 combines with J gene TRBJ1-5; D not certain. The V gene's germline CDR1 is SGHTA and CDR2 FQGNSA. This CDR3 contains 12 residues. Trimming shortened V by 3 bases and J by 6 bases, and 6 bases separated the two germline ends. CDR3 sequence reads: CASSFYGQPQHF. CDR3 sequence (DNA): TGTGCCAGCAGCTTCTACGGTCAGCCCCAGCATTTT.

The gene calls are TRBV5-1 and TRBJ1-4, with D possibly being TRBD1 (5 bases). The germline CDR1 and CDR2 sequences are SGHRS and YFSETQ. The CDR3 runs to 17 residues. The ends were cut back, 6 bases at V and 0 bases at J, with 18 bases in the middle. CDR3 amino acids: CASTLGNRPTTNEKLFF. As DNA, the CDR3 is TGCGCCAGCACCCTGGGGAACAGGCCAACAACTAATGAAAAACTGTTTTTT.

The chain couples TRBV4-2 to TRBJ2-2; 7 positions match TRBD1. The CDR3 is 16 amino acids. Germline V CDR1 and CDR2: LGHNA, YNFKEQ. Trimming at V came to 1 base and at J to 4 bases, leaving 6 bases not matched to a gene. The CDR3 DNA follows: TGTGCCAGCAGCCAAGGAAACAGGGGCCTCACCGGGGAGCTGTTTTTT. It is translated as CASSQGNRGLTGELFF.

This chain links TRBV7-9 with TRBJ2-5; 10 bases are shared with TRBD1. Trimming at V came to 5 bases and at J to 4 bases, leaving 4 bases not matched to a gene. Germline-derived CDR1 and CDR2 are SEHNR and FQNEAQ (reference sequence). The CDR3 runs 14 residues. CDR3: CASSHGTGVETQYF. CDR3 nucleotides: TGTGCCAGCAGCCACGGGACAGGGGTAGAGACCCAGTACTTC.

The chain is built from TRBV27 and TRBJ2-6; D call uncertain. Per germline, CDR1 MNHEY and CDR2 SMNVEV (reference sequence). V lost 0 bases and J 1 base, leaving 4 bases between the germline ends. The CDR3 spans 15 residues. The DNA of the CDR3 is TGTGCCAGCAGTTTATCCCTTTCTGGGGCCAACGTCCTGACTTTC. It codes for CASSLSLSGANVLTF.

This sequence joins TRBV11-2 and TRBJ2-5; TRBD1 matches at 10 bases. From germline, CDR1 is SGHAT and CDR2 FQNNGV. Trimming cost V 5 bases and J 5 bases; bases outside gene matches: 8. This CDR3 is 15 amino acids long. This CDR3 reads CASSASTGGGETQYF. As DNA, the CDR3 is TGTGCCAGCAGCGCCTCGACAGGGGGCGGCGAGACCCAGTACTTC.

CDR3: CSARDDGSAFF. In DNA form, the CDR3 reads TGCAGTGCTAGAGATGACGGTTCAGCTTTCTTT. The chain carries TRBV20-1 and TRBJ1-1; D is uncertain. The CDR3 is 11 amino acids. V lost 0 bases to trimming and J lost 10 bases, with 9 bases between them. Germline lookup yields CDR1 DFQATT and CDR2 SNEGSKA (reference sequence).